This TCR beta chain was observed in a study of T cell repertoires in cytomegalovirus infection. In the study overall: Public TCR beta signatures provided an indication of both CMV infection and a matching HLA type.

The germline gives CDR1 SGHVS, CDR2 FNYEAQ. This CDR3 region has 15 residues. Points on this clonotype: Its target is not known. At one end the junction does not follow the germline gene, possibly because of a read error.

Study-wide points: HLA-C-restricted CMV-specific TCR beta clonotypes were dominant in the ex vivo response.

TCRdb recomputed calls from the reads with MiXCR, one row per CDR3 protein. The sample records about 740,000 distinct CDR3 sequences, under 40% being singletons. The receptor's source is a human donor in good health (CMV status not recorded). Some clones in this sample may be carry-over from other donors' samples. The chain has TRBV7-6 and TRBJ1-6; 9 bases match TRBD1. Material: PBMCs. The CDR3 nucleotides read TGTGCCAGCAGGTTAACCGGGACAGGGAATTCACCCCTCAACTTT. Translation gives CASRLTGTGNSPLNF.